This note documents a single T cell receptor beta chain sequence. This clone's antigen is unknown. Mismatch with germline at one junction end may stem from a read error. The data stem from a study of T cells after yellow fever vaccination (dated by TCRdb to about 2019). About the full investigation: The SMART-Seq v4 Ultra Low Input RNA kit was used to prepare libraries from fractions with low cell numbers. Blood samples were taken at several timepoints before and after primary and secondary immunization, and bulk PBMC replicates and cell subsets were isolated. To follow T-cell clones before and after both primary and booster YFV17D yellow fever vaccination, bulk TCR alpha and beta repertoires underwent longitudinal sequencing. The cohort comprised two healthy male donors, one aged 18 to 30 and one aged 30 to 39 years.

The sample's treatment or condition label is to be understood as: live attenuated yellow fever vaccine strain. A standard Ficoll-Paque protocol was used to isolate PBMCs from peripheral blood. Dynabeads CD4 and CD8 positive selection kits were used to isolate CD4 and CD8 T-cell fractions. TriZol was used to extract RNA from bulk PBMCs, from CD4 and CD8 fractions, and from dextramer-positive and dextramer-negative fractions. CDR1 and CDR2 were assigned from the germline V gene as SGHAT and FQNNGV. The CDR3 runs 15 residues from the cysteine to the phenylalanine. The read is trimmed to its CDR3 DNA, 45 bases read in frame from base 1. Findings and caveats that apply to the study as a whole: Computational filtering was needed because FACS-sorted repertoires could contain abundant contaminating clonotypes from the bulk population. The secondary T-cell response was weaker than the primary response but faster, peaking on day 5 instead of day 15. A small fraction of clonotypes showed up in both the CD4 and CD8 compartments, probably as a result of convergent recombination. Most clones expanded after primary vaccination (almost 98% of CD4 and 80% to 90% of CD8) were re-detected after the booster, suggesting that broad memory maintenance occurred. The study included only a couple of donors, which limits how far the findings can be generalized.

TCR cDNA was synthesized by 5'RACE template switching, through which a universal primer site and unique molecular identifiers were introduced. Priming for cDNA synthesis came from both the TCR alpha and TCR beta constant segments. Library amplification involved two PCR steps, and the second step added sample barcodes and sequencing adapters. Libraries were sequenced on Illumina HiSeq 2500 (2x100 bp) or NovaSeq (2x150 bp). As for the authors' bioinformatics: Reads were demultiplexed and collapsed into UMI consensus sequences with MIGEC, and V(D)J alignment was performed with MiXCR. Vaccine-responding clonotypes were identified with edgeR using replicate PBMC samples, with FDR below 0.01 and a log2 fold change above 5 up to day 15 being required. CD4 or CD8 identity was assigned to each bulk clonotype according to whether the clonotype was present at higher abundance in the sequenced CD4 repertoire or the sequenced CD8 repertoire. TCRdb applied fastp at Q25 and MiXCR to the public reads, then kept only in-frame beta chains. CDR3 protein sequences are deduplicated, and each keeps its most common genes and DNA. The V and J calls were determined by TCRdb, not by the authors. The sample includes 200,000 to 300,000 distinct CDR3 sequences, with 6% to 7.5% observed a single time. Of the sample, 0.65% to 0.9% is held by the ten largest clones.

Sequencing used CD4+ T cells sorted from PBMCs, obtained 15 days after the yellow fever booster vaccination. This receptor was identified in a man aged 25-40 years who received the YFV17D yellow fever vaccine. The sequence links TRBV11-2 to TRBJ2-7, and possibly TRBD2, on 5 matching bases. The CDR3 loop reads CASSLESSGDYEQYF. The bases read TGTGCCAGCAGCCTAGAGTCCTCCGGGGACTACGAGCAGTACTTC.